The next 3 T cell receptor beta chains were all read from a single sample in a study of blood T cell repertoires in COVID-19. Profiled with immunoSEQ multiplex PCR; TCRdb holds only in-frame clones, not every one. The repertoire consists of about 150,000 clones, with 88% occurring once and the leading ten covering under 3%. Sequencing was performed on peripheral blood. Receptors originate from a human donor in a cohort sampled during active COVID-19.

This clone was observed once. This chain connects TRBV3-1 (or the pseudogene TRBV3-2) to TRBJ2-3; perhaps TRBD1 as D (5 bases). The CDR3 is 13 residues long. The V gene's germline CDR1 is LGHDT and CDR2 YNNKEL (reference sequence). Deletions cut 3 bases from V and 7 bases from J, with 11 bases between. The CDR3, as DNA: TGTGCCAGCAGCCAGTTCCAGGGAAATACGCAGTATTTT. Amino acid sequence: CASSQFQGNTQYF.

J is TRBJ2-1 and V is TRBV24-1; possible D gene TRBD2, 6 bases. V was shortened by 3 bases and J by 7 bases, with 9 bases between the two germline ends. The V gene's germline CDR1 is KGHDR and CDR2 SFDVKD. The CDR3 runs 13 residues. The CDR3 DNA reads TGTGCCACCAGTGATATTGGGAGGAATGAGCAGTTCTTC. As protein: CATSDIGRNEQFF.

The V gene is TRBV28, the J gene TRBJ2-7; D is unresolved. The length of the CDR3 is 12 residues. Germline V gives CDR1 MDHEN, CDR2 SYDVKM. V was cut by 5 bases and J by 0 bases, with 5 bases left in between. This CDR3 reads CASSPLSYEQYF. The CDR3 DNA follows: TGTGCCAGCAGTCCCCTCTCCTACGAGCAGTACTTC.